The clone carrying this T cell receptor (beta chain) has only one observation. What it recognizes is unknown. This entry belongs to a study of CD8+ T cells in alopecia areata. This sample's treatment: oral pan-JAK inhibitor, 5-10 mg twice daily. In alopecia areata patients, both lesional scalp punch biopsies and peripheral blood were collected. Extraction and reverse transcription of RNA yielded cDNA as the sequencing template. Assay: immunoSEQ multiplex PCR; the TCRdb copy retains only in-frame clones and omits some. The sample yields under 250,000 clones, approximately 67% seen once. Germline loops: CDR1 SGHAT, CDR2 FQNNGV. J lost 8 bases, V lost 5 bases, and 7 bases had no gene match. This CDR3 is 13 amino acids long. Study-wide points: For lesional scalp, especially alopecia totalis/universalis, clonality was higher than in normal scalp.

This receptor was identified in a human donor with alopecia areata. Here the sequenced sample was CD4+ T cells sorted from blood, taken at week 44, from a patient treated with tofacitinib. This chain connects TRBV11-2 to TRBJ1-2; 8 bases line up with TRBD1. In nucleotides, the CDR3 is TGTGCCAGCAGCCCGGACAGGGCTGGCGGCTACACCTTC. Protein product: CASSPDRAGGYTF. Looking up the rest from reference TRBV11-2 and TRBJ1-2 gives the full variable domain: EAGVAQSPRYKIIEKRQSVAFWCNPISGHATLYWYQQILGQGPKLLIQFQNNGVVDDSQLPKDRFSAERLKGVDSTLKIQPAKLEDSAVYLCASSPDRAGGYTFGSGTRLTVV.